The next 23 T cell receptor beta chains were all read from a single sample in a study of T cells expressing NK-cell markers. TCRdb reprocessed the 5' RACE reads and stores each CDR3 protein as one record, lacking DNA. Its table records about 260,000 distinct CDR3 sequences. The sequenced material came from blood T cells: a sorted CD56 or NKG2C T cell subset, CD4+ or CD8+ T cells, or bulk PBMC T cells (not recorded which). These receptors originate from a man between 18 and 29 years old in good health.

The V and J genes are TRBV10-2 and TRBJ1-6; TCRdb picks TRBD1, but there is no DNA to check that call. CDR3 length: 13 amino acids. Germline V gives CDR1 WSHSY, CDR2 SAAADI. This CDR3 is CASNQGYNSPLHF.

This chain links TRBV5-1 with TRBJ2-1. CDR1 is SGHRS and CDR2 is YFSETQ in the germline V gene. The CDR3 runs to 12 residues. The CDR3 loop is CASSLDSVEQFF.

The rearrangement links TRBV12-3 or TRBV12-4 to TRBJ2-3; TCRdb's D gene call, TRBD2, goes unchecked for lack of DNA. CDR3 length: 12 residues. The chain's CDR3 is CASTLAGDTQYF.

The V call is TRBV4-1, the J call TRBJ2-4; the D call of TRBD1 rests on TCRdb alone, since no DNA is present to check it. The germline CDR1 and CDR2 sequences are MGHRA and YSYEKL. The CDR3 runs 19 residues. The chain's CDR3 is CASSLNGHPEILAKNIQYF.

J is TRBJ2-7 and V is TRBV18. Germline loops: CDR1 KGHSH, CDR2 LQKENI. The CDR3 runs to 16 residues. CDR3: CASSPTEKRGSYEQYF.

The chain links TRBV20-1 to TRBJ2-3; no DNA is available, so the TRBD2 call from TCRdb remains unchecked. This CDR3 has 15 amino acids. Germline CDR1 is DFQATT and CDR2 is SNEGSKA (reference sequence). This CDR3 reads CSASGGPTATDTQYF.

J is TRBJ2-7 and V is TRBV12-3 or TRBV12-4; the TRBD2 assignment by TCRdb is unverifiable without DNA. The CDR3 totals 15 residues. Here the CDR3 reads CASSLGLAGTYEQYF.

This chain connects TRBV24-1 to TRBJ2-1; TCRdb's D call, TRBD1, is unchecked because there is no DNA. The germline CDR1 and CDR2 sequences are KGHDR and SFDVKD. The length of the CDR3 is 15 residues. The CDR3 loop is CATSDWGQGRDEQFF.

The V and J genes are TRBV7-2 and TRBJ2-3. Germline V CDR1 and CDR2: SGHTA, FQGNSA. CDR3 length: 13 residues. The CDR3 is CASSRGDTDTQYF.

The chain employs TRBV11-3 and TRBJ2-2; TCRdb calls TRBD2, which cannot be checked without DNA. This CDR3 region has 17 residues. Germline lookup yields CDR1 SGHNT and CDR2 YENEEA. CDR3 sequence: CASSLEREIENTGELFF.

The CDR3 region is CASQRARTSGTGSEQFF. The V call is TRBV5-1, the J call TRBJ2-1; the D call of TRBD2 rests on TCRdb alone, since no DNA is present to check it. The CDR3 sequence is 17 residues long. The V gene's germline CDR1 is SGHRS and CDR2 YFSETQ. Full variable domain (rest looked up from reference TRBV5-1 and TRBJ2-1): KAGVTQTPRYLIKTRGQQVTLSCSPISGHRSVSWYQQTPGQGLQFLFEYFSETQRNKGNFPGRFSGRQFSNSRSEMNVSTLELGDSALYLCASQRARTSGTGSEQFFGPGTRLTVL.

CDR3 region: CASSPTSGLNGEQFF. The chain links TRBV7-7 to TRBJ2-1; as DNA is missing, the TRBD2 call by TCRdb cannot be tested. From germline, CDR1 is SSHAT and CDR2 FNYEAQ (reference sequence). The CDR3 spans 15 residues.

The chain is built from TRBV14 and TRBJ2-3; TCRdb's D call, TRBD2, is unchecked because there is no DNA. Looked up from germline, CDR1 is SGHDN and CDR2 is FVKESK. CDR3 length: 15 residues. CDR3 loop: CASSLLAGETDTQYF.

The chain couples TRBV6-1 to TRBJ2-1; as DNA is missing, the TRBD1 call by TCRdb cannot be tested. The CDR3 runs to 14 residues. Germline assignment: CDR1 MNHNS and CDR2 SASEGT. This chain's CDR3 is CASSIQGIDNEQFF.

The chain employs TRBV12-3 or TRBV12-4 and TRBJ2-7; the D call from TCRdb, TRBD1, cannot be confirmed without DNA. CDR3 size: 12 residues. CDR3 loop: CASSHRIGEQYF.

This sequence joins TRBV6-1 and TRBJ2-3. The CDR3 sequence is 13 residues long. CDR1 MNHNS and CDR2 SASEGT come from the germline V gene. CDR3 amino acids: CASSQSGVNTQYF.

CDR3 protein: CASSWSVTTTNEKLFF. The chain is built from TRBV11-3 and TRBJ1-4. Germline V gene data show CDR1 as SGHNT and CDR2 as YENEEA. This CDR3 region has 16 residues.

The chain is built from TRBV9 and TRBJ2-1; TCRdb designates TRBD1, a call that cannot be tested without DNA. This CDR3 comprises 16 residues. CDR1 and CDR2 from the germline V gene are SGDLS and YYNGEE. The CDR3 loop is CASSVTGTDFYNEQFF.

CDR3 protein: CASSIRQDNSPLHF. The chain couples TRBV12-3 or TRBV12-4 to TRBJ1-6; TCRdb picks TRBD1, but there is no DNA to check that call. This CDR3 spans 14 amino acids.

The chain joins TRBV20-1 to TRBJ2-1; TCRdb gives TRBD1 as the D gene, but with no DNA this cannot be confirmed. The CDR3 extends over 15 amino acids. Germline CDR1 reads DFQATT; CDR2 reads SNEGSKA (reference sequence). This chain's CDR3 is CSARETGRSYNEQFF.

The V gene is TRBV25-1, the J gene TRBJ2-1; TCRdb lists TRBD2, though no DNA is available to test this call. The germline gives CDR1 MGHDK, CDR2 SYGVNS. CDR3 length equals 15 residues. CDR3 amino acids: CASSDSGGVYNEQFF.

This chain uses TRBV7-6 with TRBJ2-1; TCRdb returns TRBD2, unconfirmable since there is no DNA. The CDR3 has 14 residues. CDR1 SGHVS and CDR2 FNYEAQ come from the germline V gene. This CDR3 is CAITRRETYNEQFF.

This chain uses TRBV20-1 with TRBJ2-1; the TRBD1 assignment by TCRdb is unverifiable without DNA. Per the germline V gene, CDR1 is DFQATT and CDR2 is SNEGSKA (reference sequence). The CDR3 totals 14 residues. The CDR3 protein is CSARQTGTYNEQFF.